The next 21 T cell receptor beta chains were all read from a single sample in a study of blood T cell repertoires in COVID-19. Clones were sequenced by immunoSEQ multiplex PCR, and TCRdb holds only the in-frame ones, with some missing. The data hold under 300,000 clones, with approximately 90% observed a single time. Sequencing was done on a sample of PBMCs or T cells enriched from blood (not recorded which). Receptor source: a woman in her twenties or thirties with acute COVID-19.

This chain connects TRBV9 to TRBJ2-1; maybe TRBD1 (6 bases). Germline V lookup: CDR1 SGDLS, CDR2 YYNGEE. The CDR3 is 14 residues long. V shed 0 bases and J shed 6 bases, with 10 bases lying between them. In DNA, the CDR3 is TGTGCCAGCAGCGTAGTGTCAGGGGCCAATGAGCAGTTCTTC. This gives the protein CASSVVSGANEQFF.

The rearrangement joins TRBV28 to TRBJ1-1; TRBD1 agrees at 7 bases. The CDR3 runs 14 residues. The V and J ends lost 7 bases and 3 bases, in that order; junction bases with no gene match: 8. Germline V gene lookup returns CDR1 MDHEN and CDR2 SYDVKM. CDR3 in DNA: TGTGCCAGCAATTTGGGACAGCTGTACACTGAAGCTTTCTTT. As protein: CASNLGQLYTEAFF.

Points on this clone: Given a much more abundant clone one base away, this may be a read error. The V gene is TRBV11-1, the J gene TRBJ2-7, with 9 bases fitting TRBD1. CDR3 length: 14 residues. Germline V gives CDR1 SGHAT, CDR2 FQDESV (reference sequence). The V and J ends lost 4 bases and 2 bases, in that order; junction bases with no gene match: 3. The CDR3 coding sequence is TGTGCCAGCAGCTCCGGGACAGGGACCTACGAGCAGTACTTC. This gives the protein CASSSGTGTYEQYF.

This sequence joins TRBV6-5 and TRBJ1-2, with 9 nucleotides matching TRBD1. The CDR3 is made up of 13 amino acids. With 2 bases clipped from V and 7 bases from J, the junction kept 2 bases outside the gene matches. Germline CDR1 MNHEY, CDR2 SVGAGI. CDR3 residues: CASSYGTGSGYTF. CDR3 DNA: TGTGCCAGCAGTTACGGGACAGGGAGTGGCTACACCTTC.

CDR3 sequence reads: CAIGGTGGVGNTIYF. DNA of the CDR3: TGTGCCATCGGTGGGACAGGGGGAGTTGGAAACACCATATATTTT. The chain employs TRBV10-3 and TRBJ1-3; the match to TRBD1 covers 11 bases. CDR3 length: 15 amino acids. Germline-derived CDR1 and CDR2 are ENHRY and SYGVKD. Trimming cost V 8 bases and J 3 bases; bases outside gene matches: 6.

The chain employs TRBV18 and TRBJ1-6; D gene unclear. Germline V gene lookup returns CDR1 KGHSH and CDR2 LQKENI. CDR3 size: 13 residues. V gave up 3 bases and J gave up 8 bases, with 8 bases separating them. DNA of the CDR3: TGTGCCAGCTCACCCTTGGCTGATTCACCCCTCCACTTT. This gives the protein CASSPLADSPLHF.

V is TRBV10-3 and J is TRBJ1-2; 10 nucleotides align to TRBD1. Germline loops: CDR1 ENHRY, CDR2 SYGVKD. The CDR3 length is 15 residues. Trimming at V came to 6 bases and at J to 3 bases, leaving 7 bases not matched to a gene. The CDR3 DNA reads TGTGCCATCAGAGGCGACAGGGGGCTGGACTATGGCTACACCTTC. Its protein product is CAIRGDRGLDYGYTF.

J is TRBJ1-1 and V is TRBV7-9; D possibly corresponds to TRBD1 (5 bases). Germline V gene data show CDR1 as SEHNR and CDR2 as FQNEAQ (reference sequence). This CDR3 comprises 12 residues. Deletions cut 5 bases from V and 6 bases from J, with 10 bases between. CDR3 residues: CASSVQDAEAFF. The CDR3 nucleotides read TGTGCCAGCAGCGTACAGGACGCTGAAGCTTTCTTT.

The V call is TRBV7-9, the J call TRBJ2-1; 7 nucleotides match TRBD1. V gave up 4 bases and J gave up 0 bases; unmatched junction bases: 9. Germline values: CDR1 SEHNR, CDR2 FQNEAQ (reference sequence). The CDR3 is made up of 17 amino acids. The CDR3 loop reads CASSSGQVGPSYNEQFF. For the CDR3, the DNA is TGTGCCAGCAGCTCAGGACAGGTTGGACCCTCCTACAATGAGCAGTTCTTC.

This clone was recorded a few times. The CDR3 coding sequence is TGCGCCAGCAGCTTGGTGGCAGATGGTTGGACTGAAGCTTTCTTT. Translated, it gives CASSLVADGWTEAFF. The rearrangement links TRBV5-1 to TRBJ1-1; D gene uncertain. The CDR3 runs 15 residues. CDR1 and CDR2 (germline): SGHRS, YFSETQ. V shed 0 bases and J shed 5 bases, with 14 bases lying between them.

This chain connects TRBV6-6 to TRBJ1-1; D remains unclear. This CDR3 is 12 amino acids long. CDR1 and CDR2 from the germline V gene are MNHNY and SVGAGI (reference sequence). Trimming removed 8 bases from V and 7 bases from J, with 14 bases in between. CDR3 bases: TGTGCCAGCGCGCCCCGGGTTGGTGAAGCTTTCTTT. This sequence encodes CASAPRVGEAFF.

The genes are TRBV4-3 and TRBJ2-7; D is unresolved. This CDR3 region has 15 residues. Trimming cost V 0 bases and J 3 bases, with 12 bases left between them. Germline-derived CDR1 and CDR2 are LGHNA and YSLEER. The DNA for the CDR3 is TGCGCCAGCAGCCAAGATCAACAGAAAGACTACGAGCAGTACTTC. Translated, it gives CASSQDQQKDYEQYF.

The genes are TRBV5-1 and TRBJ2-1; 13 bases match TRBD2. V shed 4 bases and J 7 bases; nucleotides not matched to a gene: 11. The CDR3 length is 17 residues. The germline CDR1 and CDR2 sequences are SGHRS and YFSETQ. The CDR3 DNA sequence: TGCGCCAGCAGCGACATACTAGCGGGGGGGTCCGTGAATGAGCAGTTCTTC. This sequence encodes CASSDILAGGSVNEQFF.

This clone showed up just a few times. This rearrangement joins TRBV19 to TRBJ1-1, with unresolved D. Germline V lookup: CDR1 LNHDA, CDR2 SQIVND (reference sequence). The CDR3 sequence is 11 residues long. Trimming pared 7 bases from V and 5 bases from J, leaving 8 bases between. Written as DNA, the CDR3 is TGTGCCAGTACGTGGCAGACTGAAGCTTTCTTT. Translated, it gives CASTWQTEAFF.

The chain couples TRBV7-2 to TRBJ2-3; the D gene is possibly TRBD1 (6 bases). Germline loops: CDR1 SGHTA, CDR2 FQGNSA. The CDR3 length is 13 residues. Trimming took 5 bases from V and 10 from J, leaving 16 bases between them. The CDR3 loop is CASSLKEDRPQYF. CDR3 nucleotide sequence: TGTGCCAGCAGCCTGAAAGAGGACAGACCGCAGTATTTT.

The V and J genes are TRBV7-2 and TRBJ2-2; possibly TRBD1 for D (5 bases). This CDR3 region has 16 residues. Deletions cut 1 base from V and 2 bases from J, with 11 bases between. CDR1 and CDR2 (germline): SGHTA, FQGNSA. DNA of the CDR3: TGTGCCAGCAGCTTAGGACAGTACCCTAACACCGGGGAGCTGTTTTTT. Amino acids: CASSLGQYPNTGELFF.

The gene calls are TRBV29-1 and TRBJ2-7; 7 bases align to TRBD1. With 6 bases clipped from V and 6 bases from J, the junction kept 8 bases outside the gene matches. Germline CDR1 SQVTM, CDR2 ANQGSEA. The CDR3 is 12 amino acids. CDR3 bases: TGCAGCGTCGTGGGACAGTTCCGCGAGCAGTACTTC. Amino acid sequence: CSVVGQFREQYF.

This chain links TRBV12-3 or TRBV12-4 with TRBJ1-4; D may be TRBD1 (6 bases). V lost 9 bases and J 8 bases, leaving 13 bases between the germline ends. The CDR3 contains 12 residues. In DNA form, the CDR3 reads TGTGCCAGTAACAGGGTAGGGGAAAAACTGTTTTTT. Protein: CASNRVGEKLFF.

The chain uses TRBV27 and TRBJ1-4; maybe TRBD1 (6 bases). Trimming removed 10 bases at V and 8 bases at J, with 23 bases between. The CDR3 consists of 15 residues. CDR1 and CDR2 from the germline V gene are MNHEY and SMNVEV (reference sequence). The CDR3 nucleotides read TGTGCCAAAATCCGGGGGGCGCAGGGGAGAGAAAAACTGTTTTTT. Its translation is CAKIRGAQGREKLFF.

This clone was seen more than once but under ten times. CDR3 in amino acids: CASSPQITNEKLFF. CDR3 coding DNA: TGTGCCAGCAGCCCACAGATAACTAATGAAAAACTGTTTTTT. The chain recombines TRBV2 with TRBJ1-4, with D unclear. Per germline, CDR1 SNHLY and CDR2 FYNNEI. CDR3 size: 14 residues. The V end lost 6 bases, the J end lost 1 base, and 9 bases lay between the germline ends. The variable domain in full, completed from reference TRBV2 and TRBJ1-4, reads EPEVTQTPSHQVTQMGQEVILRCVPISNHLYFYWYRQILGQKVEFLVSFYNNEISEKSEIFDDQFSVERPDGSNFTLKIRSTKLEDSAMYFCASSPQITNEKLFFGSGTQLSVL.

V usage is TRBV25-1 and J usage is TRBJ2-1; 16 bases align to TRBD2. CDR3 length: 16 amino acids. The germline gives CDR1 MGHDK, CDR2 SYGVNS. V lost 4 bases, J lost 10 bases, and 7 bases stayed unmatched. The CDR3 DNA reads as TGTGCCAGCAGTGGCGGGACTAGCGGGAGGGCCTTGGAGCAGTTCTTC. Translating gives CASSGGTSGRALEQFF.